One sample yielded the 24 T cell receptor beta chains listed below, sequenced in a study of blood T cell repertoires in COVID-19. Method: immunoSEQ multiplex PCR; TCRdb's copy keeps in-frame clones and lacks some. The table has roughly 230,000 clones, roughly 80% seen once. Sample: PBMCs or T cells enriched from blood (not recorded which). These receptors all come from a man aged 50 to 59 who had recovered from COVID-19.

A few counts support this clone. The gene calls are TRBV7-9 and TRBJ1-6; no definite D call. The CDR3 runs to 13 residues. Per the germline V gene, CDR1 is SEHNR and CDR2 is FQNEAQ (reference sequence). Trimming shortened V by 1 base and J by 11 bases, and 9 bases separated the two germline ends. The DNA of the CDR3 is TGTGCCAGCAGCTTAGGGCCGGCGGCACCCCTCCACTTT. Its translation: CASSLGPAAPLHF. The full variable domain, rest sourced from reference TRBV7-9 and TRBJ1-6, is DTGVSQNPRHKITKRGQNVTFRCDPISEHNRLYWYRQTLGQGPEFLTYFQNEAQLEKSRLLSDRFSAERPKGSFSTLEIQRTEQGDSAMYLCASSLGPAAPLHFGNGTRLTVT.

The CDR3 coding sequence is TGTGCCAGTGGGGCCGGTAGGAGCAATCAGCCCCAGCATTTT. Its protein product is CASGAGRSNQPQHF. This chain joins TRBV19 and TRBJ1-5; possibly TRBD1 for D (5 bases). The germline CDR1 and CDR2 sequences are LNHDA and SQIVND (reference sequence). Trimming took 8 bases from V and 1 from J, leaving 12 bases between them. The CDR3 runs to 14 residues.

The chain uses TRBV5-1 and TRBJ2-2; TRBD2 agrees at 15 bases. The CDR3 is made up of 16 amino acids. V lost 4 bases to trimming and J lost 7 bases; unmatched junction nucleotides: 5. Germline lookup yields CDR1 SGHRS and CDR2 YFSETQ. The CDR3 bases are TGCGCCAGCAGCATCCGGACTAGCGGGGGGGACGGGGAGCTGTTTTTT. It codes for CASSIRTSGGDGELFF.

This clone has more than one count but fewer than ten. The chain uses TRBV5-1 and TRBJ2-1, with 11 bases that match TRBD2. J was trimmed by 7 bases and V by 2 bases; bases with no gene match: 5. The CDR3 has 15 amino acids. The germline V gene encodes CDR1 SGHRS and CDR2 YFSETQ. The CDR3 nucleotides read TGCGCCAGCAGCTTCACTAGCGGGAGTAATAATGAGCAGTTCTTC. It encodes CASSFTSGSNNEQFF.

The chain couples TRBV25-1 to TRBJ1-1; D is unclear. The CDR3 sequence is 13 residues long. Germline CDR1 and CDR2: MGHDK and SYGVNS. Trimming cost V 0 bases and J 6 bases, with 8 bases left between them. CDR3 protein: CASSEYGSSEAFF. The CDR3 DNA follows: TGTGCCAGCAGTGAATATGGTAGTTCTGAAGCTTTCTTT.

The gene calls are TRBV6-1 and TRBJ2-5, with 10 positions matching TRBD2. Germline trimming cut 2 bases from V and 5 bases from J; bases unmatched to any gene: 20. The length of the CDR3 is 20 residues. Germline CDR1 and CDR2: MNHNS and SASEGT. CDR3 DNA: TGTGCCAGCAGTGAAATACCGGGAGGAGGGAGCGGGGGGGCCAGGGAGACCCAGTACTTC. This codes for CASSEIPGGGSGGARETQYF.

This chain connects TRBV27 to TRBJ2-2; 13 positions match TRBD2. With 6 bases clipped from V and 0 bases from J, the junction kept 13 bases outside the gene matches. Germline-derived CDR1 and CDR2 are MNHEY and SMNVEV (reference sequence). The CDR3 is made up of 20 amino acids. The CDR3 DNA follows: TGTGCCAGCAGGGCTGTGGTGGGACTAGCGGGAAACGCGAACACCGGGGAGCTGTTTTTT. Its protein is CASRAVVGLAGNANTGELFF.

There are a few counts of this clone. The chain combines TRBV7-2 with TRBJ2-7; TRBD1 might be the D (6 bases). Germline V gene sequence: CDR1 SGHTA, CDR2 FQGNSA. This CDR3 region has 13 residues. V was cut by 5 bases and J by 3 bases, with 11 bases left in between. The CDR3, as DNA: TGTGCCAGCAGCCGGGACACTGTCTACGAGCAGTACTTC. Translated, it gives CASSRDTVYEQYF.

The CDR3: CAISAAGDTIYF. The DNA of the CDR3 is TGTGCCATCAGTGCAGCGGGGGACACCATATATTTT. The chain is built from TRBV10-3 and TRBJ1-3; the D gene is possibly TRBD1 (5 bases). Germline V CDR1 and CDR2: ENHRY, SYGVKD. Trimming took 4 bases from V and 8 from J, leaving 9 bases between them. There are 12 residues in the CDR3.

The chain joins TRBV5-4 to TRBJ2-7; possible D gene TRBD1, 6 bases. The germline V gene encodes CDR1 SGHNT and CDR2 YYREEE (reference sequence). Trimming removed 4 bases at V and 6 bases at J, with 23 bases between. The CDR3 is 16 residues long. This CDR3 is CASSPKQGPLLSEQYF. CDR3 DNA sequence: TGTGCCAGCAGCCCCAAACAGGGTCCCCTCCTTAGCGAGCAGTACTTC.

V and J are TRBV27 and TRBJ2-7, with 11 nucleotides matching TRBD2. Germline V gene lookup returns CDR1 MNHEY and CDR2 SMNVEV (reference sequence). The CDR3 length is 20 residues. V lost 5 bases, J lost 2 bases, and 20 bases stayed unmatched. CDR3 in DNA: TGTGCCAGCAGTCGGTTTTCACTAGCGGGAGTTTCCCAAAGGGCCTACGAGCAGTACTTC. This translates into CASSRFSLAGVSQRAYEQYF.

This clone appeared a few times. The chain recombines TRBV21-1 with TRBJ2-7; TRBD1 is the table's D call and was not checked against the DNA. TRBV21-1 is tagged as a pseudogene. The length of the CDR3 is 18 residues. The chain's CDR3 is CASSRTGQVGPALREQYF. The CDR3 nucleotides read TGTGCCAGCAGCAGGACGGGACAGGTAGGCCCGGCCCTAAGGGAGCAGTACTTC.

This rearrangement joins TRBV7-9 to TRBJ2-7, with 14 bases fitting TRBD2. V shed 5 bases and J 2 bases; nucleotides not matched to a gene: 5. The V gene's germline CDR1 is SEHNR and CDR2 FQNEAQ (reference sequence). The CDR3 has 16 residues. CDR3 sequence (DNA): TGTGCCAGCAGCGGACTAGCGGGAGGAAAAGCCTACGAGCAGTACTTC. It specifies CASSGLAGGKAYEQYF.

The CDR3 is CASGGLVREKLFF. CDR3 coding DNA: TGTGCCAGCGGGGGCCTGGTAAGGGAAAAACTGTTTTTT. The chain joins TRBV6-4 to TRBJ1-4, with D possibly being TRBD1 (6 bases). The CDR3 length is 13 residues. In germline, CDR1 is MRHNA, CDR2 SNTAGT. Trimming shortened V by 8 bases and J by 8 bases, and 15 bases separated the two germline ends.

A single count supports this clone. J is TRBJ2-7 and V is TRBV2; TRBD2 agrees at 7 bases. The CDR3 loop spans 13 amino acids. Germline lookup yields CDR1 SNHLY and CDR2 FYNNEI. Unmatched junction bases numbered 8, after V lost 6 bases and J lost 6 bases. CDR3 amino acids: CASRLLREGEQYF. CDR3 nucleotide sequence: TGTGCCAGCAGACTTCTCAGGGAGGGCGAGCAGTACTTC.

The chain employs TRBV30 and TRBJ1-1; possible D gene TRBD1, 5 bases. V was shortened by 0 bases and J by 6 bases, with 14 bases between the two germline ends. Germline V CDR1 and CDR2: GTSNPN, SVGIG (reference sequence). The CDR3 consists of 14 residues. CDR3 coding DNA: TGTGCCTGGAGTGTAATTGCAGGGTGGGCTGAAGCTTTCTTT. Residues: CAWSVIAGWAEAFF.

The rearrangement uses TRBV7-3 and TRBJ2-7, with D maybe TRBD1 (6 bases). This CDR3 comprises 14 residues. Deletions cut 0 bases from V and 0 bases from J, with 6 bases between. The V gene's germline CDR1 is SGHTA and CDR2 FQGTGA. The chain's CDR3 is CASSLTGGSYEQYF. The CDR3 region has the DNA TGTGCCAGCAGCTTAACAGGGGGCTCCTACGAGCAGTACTTC.

The chain carries TRBV3-1 (or the pseudogene TRBV3-2) and TRBJ2-7; 9 nucleotides align to TRBD2. Germline V gives CDR1 LGHDT, CDR2 YNNKEL (reference sequence). This CDR3 is built from 14 residues. The J segment lost 6 bases and the V segment lost 1 base, leaving 4 bases of the junction unmatched. The CDR3 loop is CASSQGAGGGEQYF. The CDR3 bases are TGTGCCAGCAGCCAAGGAGCGGGGGGTGGCGAGCAGTACTTC.

The chain is built from TRBV4-3 and TRBJ2-5; the D gene is possibly TRBD2 (6 bases). In germline, CDR1 is LGHNA, CDR2 YSLEER. The CDR3 runs 16 residues. V gave up 0 bases and J gave up 5 bases, with 16 bases separating them. The CDR3 loop is CASSQDISGARETQYF. The CDR3 bases are TGCGCCAGCAGCCAAGATATCTCGGGAGCGCGGGAGACCCAGTACTTC.

This chain connects TRBV21-1 to TRBJ2-5; the table calls TRBD2, which could not be checked here. TRBV21-1 is annotated as a pseudogene. CDR3 length equals 14 residues. The DNA for the CDR3 is TGTGCCAGCAGTAGCCGAGACCGACAAGAGACCCAGTACTTC. This sequence encodes CASSSRDRQETQYF.

This clone was counted only a few times. This chain connects TRBV10-3 to TRBJ1-3; D might be TRBD1 (5 bases). Germline V gene lookup returns CDR1 ENHRY and CDR2 SYGVKD. V was pared by 4 bases and J by 0 bases, with 10 bases between. There are 15 residues in the CDR3. The CDR3 loop is CAISVGGTSGNTIYF. CDR3 DNA sequence: TGTGCCATCAGTGTTGGGGGGACCTCTGGAAACACCATATATTTT.

The CDR3 spells CASSERQGRETQYF. CDR3 DNA sequence: TGTGCCAGCAGCGAGCGACAGGGACGGGAGACCCAGTACTTC. The J gene is TRBJ2-5, the V gene TRBV9, with 7 positions matching TRBD1. The CDR3 length is 14 residues. V shed 3 bases, J shed 5 bases, and the junction held 7 bases outside the gene matches. Germline loops: CDR1 SGDLS, CDR2 YYNGEE.

This clone was counted a few times. The CDR3, as DNA: TGCAGCGTTGCGGGACAGGGAAGAGAAAAACTGTTTTTT. Protein sequence: CSVAGQGREKLFF. This chain uses TRBV29-1 with TRBJ1-4; the match to TRBD1 covers 9 bases. CDR3 length equals 13 residues. The ends lost 4 bases at V and 8 bases at J; junction bases unmatched: 5. Germline V gene sequence: CDR1 SQVTM, CDR2 ANQGSEA.

The V call is TRBV18, the J call TRBJ2-5, with no clear D. The V end lost 2 bases, the J end lost 3 bases, and 4 bases lay between the germline ends. This CDR3 contains 12 residues. Germline V gene data show CDR1 as KGHSH and CDR2 as LQKENI. The DNA of the CDR3 is TGTGCCAGCTCACCAAATAAAGAGACCCAGTACTTC. Amino acid sequence: CASSPNKETQYF.